The present TCR beta chain was sequenced within a study of OX40 agonist ivuxolimab in advanced cancers. With regard to the full study: The costimulatory receptor OX40 (CD134) was targeted by ivuxolimab, a fully human IgG2 agonistic monoclonal antibody. In the dose-escalation cohort, around 80% of patients were male, and the mean age was around 60 years with a range of roughly 23 to 79. The paper reports the monotherapy dose-escalation portion (N of about 52 patients) of the phase I ivuxolimab trial. Partial responses occurred in three dose-escalation patients, of whom one had hepatocellular carcinoma and two had cutaneous melanoma. Of the approximately 53 patients in dose escalation, approximately 20 had hepatocellular carcinoma, roughly 15 had melanoma, 9 had renal cell carcinoma and 9 had head and neck cancer. Peripheral TCRbeta sequencing was intended to test whether TCR sequence diversity was altered and clonal T-cell expansion was caused by ivuxolimab. Intravenous ivuxolimab was administered to patients every 2 weeks at six dose levels: 0.01, 0.1, 0.3, 1.5, 3 and 10 mg/kg. Patients were allowed to have had prior anti-PD-1, anti-PD-L1 or anti-CTLA-4 therapy, and 30% to 40% of the dose-escalation patients had previously received checkpoint inhibitors. Here is what the overall study found, with its caveats: Low levels of normalized T-cell clonal expansion were also shown by some nonresponding patients. After ivuxolimab, more expanded clones were found on average in CD8+ T cells than in CD4+ T cells. In partial responders in the 0.1-3.0 mg/kg groups, normalized peripheral clonal expansion was found to be among the lowest, especially among CD8+ T cells. The antigen specificity of the peripheral T cells that underwent clonal expansion was not determined. At doses of 0.1 to 3.0 mg/kg, clonal expansion of both CD4+ and CD8+ T cells in blood was seen between baseline and week 6.

Points on this clone: Its recognized antigen is unknown. One base away there is no much larger clone; base qualities are not given.

Genomic DNA was extracted from sorted cells for sequencing of the TCRbeta CDR3 region. TCRbeta CDR3 regions were sequenced using the immunoSEQ Assay. TCRdb mirrors the immuneACCESS table, restricted to in-frame sequences. Some clones are absent from its copies; in checked studies, under half trace to an unresolved V gene, and the reason for the others is unknown. A total of about 59,000 clones appear in this sample, over 70% of them only once. The ten most abundant clones make up 0.37% of the sample. The trial excluded patients who had a history of autoimmune disease or were on systemic immunosuppression. Peripheral blood for TCR sequencing was collected from all dose cohorts at baseline, on cycle 4 day 1, and on cycle 7 day 1. Samples came from an open-label, multicenter, first-in-human phase I dose-escalation trial of ivuxolimab. Adults with locally advanced or metastatic melanoma, renal cell, hepatocellular, or head and neck squamous cell carcinoma were enrolled in the trial. Before TCR sequencing, CD4+ T cells and CD8+ T cells were sorted from peripheral blood as separate populations.

CDR1 ENHRY and CDR2 SYGVKD are derived from the germline V gene. From the cysteine through the phenylalanine, the CDR3 covers 16 amino acids. The kept DNA is CDR3 alone, 48 bases in frame from the first base. V is cut by 7 bases and J by 1 base, and the space between the germline ends is 17 bases. This sequence was found in an adult with an advanced solid tumor such as melanoma, head and neck, liver or kidney cancer. The sequence is built from TRBV10-3 and TRBJ1-3; tentative D gene TRBD1, with 5 bases matching. Sample: CD4+ or CD8+ T cells sorted from blood, taken in a trial of the OX40 agonist ivuxolimab. The DNA sequence is as follows: TGTGCCATCACCTCAACGTCGGGGGGGTCTGGAAACACCATATATTTT. The translation is CAITSTSGGSGNTIYF.